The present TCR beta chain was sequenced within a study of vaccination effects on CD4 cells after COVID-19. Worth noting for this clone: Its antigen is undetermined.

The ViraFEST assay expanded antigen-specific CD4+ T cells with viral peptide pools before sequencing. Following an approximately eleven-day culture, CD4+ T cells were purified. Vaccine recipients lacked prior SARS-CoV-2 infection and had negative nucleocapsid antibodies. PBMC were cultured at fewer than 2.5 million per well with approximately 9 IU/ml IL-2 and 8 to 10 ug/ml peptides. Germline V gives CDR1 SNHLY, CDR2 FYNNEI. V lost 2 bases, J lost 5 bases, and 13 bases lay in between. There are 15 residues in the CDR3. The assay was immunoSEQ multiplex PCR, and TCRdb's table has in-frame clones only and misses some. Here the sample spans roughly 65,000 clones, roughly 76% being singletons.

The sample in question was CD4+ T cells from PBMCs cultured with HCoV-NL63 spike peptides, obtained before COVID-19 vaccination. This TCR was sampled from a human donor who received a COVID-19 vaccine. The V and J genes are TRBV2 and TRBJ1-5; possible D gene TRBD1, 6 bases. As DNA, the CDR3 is TGTGCCAGCAGTGAAATGACAGGAAAGGATCAGCCCCAGCATTTT. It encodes CASSEMTGKDQPQHF.